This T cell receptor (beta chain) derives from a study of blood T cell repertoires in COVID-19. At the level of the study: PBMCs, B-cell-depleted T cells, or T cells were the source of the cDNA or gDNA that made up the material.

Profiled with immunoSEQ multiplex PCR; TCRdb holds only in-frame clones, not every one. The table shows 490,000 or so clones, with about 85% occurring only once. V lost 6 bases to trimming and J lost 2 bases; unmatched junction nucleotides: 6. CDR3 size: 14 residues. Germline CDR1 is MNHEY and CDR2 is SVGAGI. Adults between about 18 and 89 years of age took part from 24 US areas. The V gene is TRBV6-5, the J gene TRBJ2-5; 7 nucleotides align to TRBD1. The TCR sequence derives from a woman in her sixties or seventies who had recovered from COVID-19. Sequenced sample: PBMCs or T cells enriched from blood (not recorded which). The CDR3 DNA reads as TGTGCCAGCAGCTACAGGGGCAGGCAAGAGACCCAGTACTTC. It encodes CASSYRGRQETQYF.